This T cell receptor beta chain was observed in a study of blood T cells in healthy people across ages. The J segment lost 2 bases and the V segment lost 3 bases, leaving 9 bases of the junction unmatched. CDR3 length: 16 amino acids. Germline lookup yields CDR1 DFQATT and CDR2 SNEGSKA (reference sequence). There were healthy Caucasian individuals from Russia, aged about 6 to 100, serving as donors. Total RNA was extracted at no less than 6 micrograms per sample. Overall study results and limits: TCR beta diversity per million T cells fell roughly linearly with age.

Points on this clonotype: Antigen specificity is unknown.

A second about 6 to 12 cycle PCR used barcoded and J-beta primers. Each cDNA molecule was tagged by a template-switch adaptor that had 12 random nucleotides. In TCRdb, the 5' RACE reads were re-called with MiXCR into one record per CDR3 protein. The sample records 1.5 million or so distinct CDR3 sequences, roughly 45% being singletons. The gene calls are TRBV20-1 and TRBJ2-1, with TRBD2 identical over 8 bases. This receptor was taken from a woman under 30 in good health. Sequencing input: blood. Written as DNA, the CDR3 is TGCAGTGCTAGCTTGGGAGCGGGAGTTCCCTACAATGAGCAGTTCTTC. Translating it yields CSASLGAGVPYNEQFF.